This record looks at one TCR beta chain sequence and its context. The length of the CDR3 is 18 residues. V lost 4 bases, J lost 4 bases, and 18 bases stayed unmatched. Germline CDR1 is LGHNT and CDR2 is FRNRAP. These data are taken from a study of blood T cell repertoires in COVID-19. Study overall: From the United States, Italy and Spain came samples of acute and convalescent COVID-19. PBMCs, B-cell-depleted T cells, or T cells were the source of the cDNA or gDNA that made up the material.

Original processing methods: How many nucleated cells were present was estimated from reference gene primer amplification. The protocol was immunoSEQ multiplex PCR, while the TCRdb copy is restricted to in-frame clones and leaves out a portion. Clone size and the V and J calls come from that table; the DNA yielded D and trimming. The sample consists of about 130,000 clones, around 83% of them appearing once. Sample: peripheral blood. The chain has TRBV12-5 and TRBJ2-5; 7 bases are a match to TRBD1. This TCR came from a man aged 35 to 55 with active or convalescent COVID-19. The CDR3 DNA reads TGTGCTAGTGGTTCCCCCCAGGGGGTTGGGGTTCGGGTAGAGACCCAGTACTTC. The encoded protein is CASGSPQGVGVRVETQYF. Full variable domain (missing parts from reference TRBV12-5 and TRBJ2-5): DARVTQTPRHKVTEMGQEVTMRCQPILGHNTVFWYRQTMMQGLELLAYFRNRAPLDDSGMPKDRFSAEMPDATLATLKIQPSEPRDSAVYFCASGSPQGVGVRVETQYFGPGTRLLVL.